A selection of T cell receptor beta chains follows, all from one sample in a study of T cell repertoires in MIS-A myocarditis. Using immunoSEQ multiplex PCR, the repertoire was profiled, and TCRdb retains in-frame clones only, with some absent. The top ten hold about 15% of the sample, which has under 750 clones, 80% to 85% seen once. The sequenced sample was pericardium tissue obtained at autopsy. These receptors originate from a man between 18 and 29 years old with fulminant myocarditis from multisystem inflammatory syndrome in adults (MIS-A) after COVID-19. The conserved cysteine and the conserved F or W are not part of the CDR3 here.

v_call cdr3_aa
TRBV28 ASGLSGNTIY
TRBV7-8 ASSLVAPNTGELF
TRBV5-8 ASSLMDGQPQH
TRBV19 ASTTAFEDTINPQH
TRBV19 ASSSRSGSEQY
TRBV5-1 ASSLVRETDEQF
TRBV5-1 ASSEGRANEKLF
TRBV27 ASSSIGLIHEQY
TRBV9 ASSPVEPSYSGANVLT